The 22 T cell receptor beta chains below were found in one sample sequenced in a study of cytomegalovirus exposure and HLA in healthy donors. The PCR contained 60 Vbeta and 13 Jbeta primers. Sequencing used immunoSEQ multiplex PCR; TCRdb keeps in-frame clones, though not all of them. The data show 200,000 to 250,000 clones, with over 75% seen just once and roughly 10% held by the top ten. Specimen: PBMCs. These receptors came from a woman aged 45-65 years in good health and CMV-seropositive.

V and J are TRBV5-1 and TRBJ2-5; TRBD2 is a possible D gene (6 bases). Germline loops: CDR1 SGHRS, CDR2 YFSETQ. The CDR3 runs to 14 residues. V was pared by 6 bases and J by 4 bases, with 16 bases between. The CDR3 region has the DNA TGCGCCAGCACCGAGGGGAGGCGTAGAGAGACCCAGTACTTC. It yields the protein CASTEGRRRETQYF. The full variable domain, in which reference TRBV5-1 and TRBJ2-5 provide the parts outside the CDR3, is KAGVTQTPRYLIKTRGQQVTLSCSPISGHRSVSWYQQTPGQGLQFLFEYFSETQRNKGNFPGRFSGRQFSNSRSEMNVSTLELGDSALYLCASTEGRRRETQYFGPGTRLLVL.

The genes are TRBV2 and TRBJ2-7; TRBD1 might be the D (5 bases). Trimming stripped 5 bases from V and 7 bases from J, with 15 bases between. The CDR3 totals 13 residues. CDR1 and CDR2 (germline): SNHLY, FYNNEI. Here the CDR3 DNA reads TGTGCCAGCAGTCCAGGGCCTTCGGGTGAGCAGTACTTC. Translating it yields CASSPGPSGEQYF.

V and J are TRBV7-9 and TRBJ1-2; perhaps TRBD1 as D (5 bases). From germline, CDR1 is SEHNR and CDR2 FQNEAQ (reference sequence). The CDR3 covers 16 residues. Trimming removed 5 bases from V and 5 bases from J, with 21 bases in between. CDR3 loop: CASSPIQEWALYGYTF. In nucleotides, the CDR3 is TGTGCCAGCAGCCCTATACAGGAATGGGCCCTTTATGGCTACACCTTC.

Only one count was recorded for this clone. This rearrangement joins TRBV5-4 to TRBJ1-1, with 7 bases identical to TRBD1. The CDR3 is 14 amino acids. V was clipped by 6 bases and J by 1 base; unmatched bases: 6. Germline assignment: CDR1 SGHNT and CDR2 YYREEE (reference sequence). The CDR3 DNA reads as TGTGCCAGCACCGAGGGGACAGCGAACACTGAAGCTTTCTTT. It is translated as CASTEGTANTEAFF.

The chain recombines TRBV5-6 with TRBJ1-1; the match to TRBD1 covers 9 bases. The CDR3 runs to 16 residues. Germline lookup yields CDR1 SGHDT and CDR2 YYEEEE. V trimming: 3 bases; J trimming: 4 bases; junction bases outside the gene matches: 10. The CDR3 sequence is CASSSQGADGGTEAFF. The CDR3 nucleotides read TGTGCCAGCAGCTCACAGGGGGCTGATGGGGGCACTGAAGCTTTCTTT.

This sequence joins TRBV28 and TRBJ1-5; D is ambiguous. V was pared by 6 bases and J by 2 bases, with 14 bases between. Germline loops: CDR1 MDHEN, CDR2 SYDVKM. CDR3 length: 15 amino acids. CDR3 sequence (DNA): TGTGCCAGCAGCTATAGCCGGAGGGGCAATCAGCCCCAGCATTTT. Encoded protein: CASSYSRRGNQPQHF.

This clone was observed a handful of times. V gene TRBV5-1 combines with J gene TRBJ2-7; perhaps TRBD2 as D (5 bases). The CDR3 loop spans 13 amino acids. V was pared by 0 bases and J by 6 bases, with 10 bases between. The germline CDR1 and CDR2 sequences are SGHRS and YFSETQ. The CDR3: CASSLANGVEQYF. CDR3 bases: TGCGCCAGCAGCTTGGCCAACGGGGTCGAGCAGTACTTC. The entire variable domain, with the rest obtained from reference TRBV5-1 and TRBJ2-7, is as follows: KAGVTQTPRYLIKTRGQQVTLSCSPISGHRSVSWYQQTPGQGLQFLFEYFSETQRNKGNFPGRFSGRQFSNSRSEMNVSTLELGDSALYLCASSLANGVEQYFGPGTRLTVT.

The chain couples TRBV4-1 to TRBJ2-7; 9 positions match TRBD1. This CDR3 spans 14 amino acids. J gave up 3 bases and V 8 bases, and 8 bases lay outside the gene matches. CDR1 is MGHRA and CDR2 is YSYEKL in the germline V gene. The DNA of the CDR3 is TGCGCCAGCCGATCCGGGACAGGGCTCTACGAGCAGTACTTC. Encoded protein: CASRSGTGLYEQYF.

This clone showed up just a few times. The chain employs TRBV5-4 and TRBJ2-2; 8 positions match TRBD1. The CDR3 loop spans 14 amino acids. CDR1 is SGHNT, CDR2 YYREEE, per germline (reference sequence). With 9 bases clipped from V and 7 bases from J, the junction kept 11 bases outside the gene matches. The CDR3 nucleotides read TGTGCCACCAACAGGGGGTCGGGGGACGGGGAGCTGTTTTTT. Its translation: CATNRGSGDGELFF. The full variable domain, completed using reference TRBV5-4 and TRBJ2-2, is ETGVTQSPTHLIKTRGQQVTLRCSSQSGHNTVSWYQQALGQGPQFIFQYYREEENGRGNFPPRFSGLQFPNYSSELNVNALELDDSALYLCATNRGSGDGELFFGEGSRLTVL.

The V call is TRBV4-1, the J call TRBJ1-2; D uncertain. The germline V gene has CDR1 MGHRA and CDR2 YSYEKL. V lost 1 base and J 5 bases, leaving 11 bases between the germline ends. This CDR3 contains 14 residues. This chain's CDR3 is CASSQGVGGYGYTF. CDR3 DNA sequence: TGCGCCAGCAGCCAAGGTGTCGGAGGGTATGGCTACACCTTC.

The chain links TRBV30 to TRBJ2-5; possible D gene TRBD1, 5 bases. V gave up 1 base and J gave up 3 bases, with 18 bases separating them. Looked up from germline, CDR1 is GTSNPN and CDR2 is SVGIG (reference sequence). The CDR3 consists of 16 residues. The CDR3 sequence is CAWSDTPGHMEETQYF. The CDR3 nucleotides are TGTGCCTGGAGTGACACCCCAGGACACATGGAAGAGACCCAGTACTTC.

This chain uses TRBV19 with TRBJ1-5; 9 nucleotides agree with TRBD1. Germline values: CDR1 LNHDA, CDR2 SQIVND (reference sequence). CDR3 length: 18 amino acids. Trimming removed 3 bases from V and 0 bases from J; junction bases left unmatched: 9. As DNA, the CDR3 is TGTGCCAGTAGTATGGGACAGGGAGGGTTCTTTAGCAATCAGCCCCAGCATTTT. Its translation is CASSMGQGGFFSNQPQHF.

The chain has TRBV10-3 and TRBJ1-2; TRBD1 agrees at 9 bases. Germline V gene data show CDR1 as ENHRY and CDR2 as SYGVKD. V shed 5 bases, J shed 3 bases, and the junction held 10 bases outside the gene matches. This CDR3 contains 16 residues. CDR3 nucleotide sequence: TGTGCCATCAGTCCCGGGACAGGGATTGGAGACTATGGCTACACCTTC. Translating gives CAISPGTGIGDYGYTF.

The V gene is TRBV29-1, the J gene TRBJ2-5; no definite D call. The germline V and J ends were trimmed by 4 bases and 1 base, with 7 bases remaining between them. The CDR3 sequence is 12 residues long. Germline V lookup: CDR1 SQVTM, CDR2 ANQGSEA. The CDR3 nucleotides are TGCAGCGTTGGCACTTTCCAAGAGACCCAGTACTTC. Encoded protein: CSVGTFQETQYF.

Only one count was recorded for this clone. The J gene is TRBJ2-7, the V gene TRBV28; a weak D match, TRBD2 (6 bases). The germline CDR1 and CDR2 sequences are MDHEN and SYDVKM. The CDR3 loop spans 13 amino acids. With 5 bases removed from V and 4 bases from J, the gap between germline ends came to 12 bases. CDR3 bases: TGTGCCAGCAGTCAACGGGGGTATTACGAGCAGTACTTC. Translation gives CASSQRGYYEQYF.

The rearrangement uses TRBV7-9 and TRBJ2-1, with TRBD1 identical over 7 bases. Germline V gene sequence: CDR1 SEHNR, CDR2 FQNEAQ (reference sequence). The junction had 9 bases not matched to a gene; V was cut back by 6 bases and J by 4 bases. The CDR3 loop spans 15 amino acids. CDR3: CASRAGTELYNEQFF. CDR3 coding DNA: TGTGCCAGCAGGGCCGGGACAGAACTTTACAATGAGCAGTTCTTC. Complete variable domain (other parts from reference TRBV7-9 and TRBJ2-1): DTGVSQNPRHKITKRGQNVTFRCDPISEHNRLYWYRQTLGQGPEFLTYFQNEAQLEKSRLLSDRFSAERPKGSFSTLEIQRTEQGDSAMYLCASRAGTELYNEQFFGPGTRLTVL.

This clone was counted between two and nine times. This chain links TRBV15 with TRBJ1-6; no clear D gene. V was trimmed by 0 bases and J by 8 bases, leaving 8 bases between them. The CDR3 sequence is 14 residues long. CDR1 LNHNV and CDR2 YYDKDF come from the germline V gene (reference sequence). CDR3 in DNA: TGTGCCACCAGCAGAGATTCAGCGTATTCACCCCTCCACTTT. The encoded protein is CATSRDSAYSPLHF. The variable domain in full, with the rest retrieved from reference TRBV15 and TRBJ1-6, is DAMVIQNPRYQVTQFGKPVTLSCSQTLNHNVMYWYQQKSSQAPKLLFHYYDKDFNNEADTPDNFQSRRPNTSFCFLDIRSPGLGDTAMYLCATSRDSAYSPLHFGNGTRLTVT.

The V and J genes are TRBV28 and TRBJ1-5; TRBD1 is a possible D gene (6 bases). The CDR3 contains 14 residues. Trimming removed 7 bases at V and 5 bases at J, with 15 bases between. The germline gives CDR1 MDHEN, CDR2 SYDVKM. CDR3 sequence reads: CASIKTGEYQPQHF. In nucleotides, the CDR3 is TGTGCCAGCATCAAGACAGGCGAGTATCAGCCCCAGCATTTT.

This clone was seen only a few times. The rearrangement uses TRBV10-1 and TRBJ1-1, with TRBD1 as a possible D gene (6 bases). The germline V gene has CDR1 WNHNN and CDR2 SYGVQD (reference sequence). Trimming removed 3 bases at V and 12 bases at J, with 17 bases between. The CDR3 is 13 residues long. The CDR3 DNA is TGCGCCAGCAGTGAAGGGGACCAGGGGTTGACTTTCTTT. Protein sequence: CASSEGDQGLTFF.

J is TRBJ1-2 and V is TRBV7-2; 8 positions match TRBD1. The trim removed 5 bases at V and 2 bases at J, leaving 16 bases unmatched. Germline CDR1 and CDR2: SGHTA and FQGNSA. This CDR3 is built from 18 residues. The CDR3 spells CASSRYGQGGEANYGYTF. Written as DNA, the CDR3 is TGTGCCAGCAGCCGGTACGGACAGGGAGGAGAGGCGAACTATGGCTACACCTTC.

The rearrangement uses TRBV2 and TRBJ1-5; D might be TRBD1 (5 bases). The germline V and J ends were trimmed by 4 bases and 7 bases, with 14 bases remaining between them. CDR3 length: 14 amino acids. The germline CDR1 and CDR2 sequences are SNHLY and FYNNEI. In nucleotides, the CDR3 is TGTGCCAGCAGTGCCCAGGGCCTGATCCAGCCCCAGCATTTT. Its translation: CASSAQGLIQPQHF.

The CDR3 here is CASSLNVWGGFYEQYF. The CDR3 DNA sequence: TGTGCCAGCAGTTTAAATGTTTGGGGAGGATTCTACGAGCAGTACTTC. V is TRBV28 and J is TRBJ2-7, with D possibly matching TRBD2 (6 bases). The CDR3 has 16 residues. V lost 2 bases and J 3 bases, leaving 17 bases between the germline ends. CDR1 is MDHEN, CDR2 SYDVKM, per germline.